This T cell receptor (beta chain) was found in a study of OX40 agonist ivuxolimab in advanced cancers. General observations from the study: There were, on average, more expanded clones in CD8+ T cells than in CD4+.

The repertoire was sequenced with immunoSEQ multiplex PCR; TCRdb's copy has only in-frame clones and lacks some. The sample lists under 90,000 clones, more than 85% occurring once. The CDR3 is 14 amino acids. Trimming stripped 1 base from V and 6 bases from J, with 10 bases between. The V gene's germline CDR1 is SEHNR and CDR2 FQNEAQ (reference sequence). Concerning this clone itself: Its target is unknown.

This receptor was identified in an adult with an advanced solid tumor such as melanoma, head and neck, liver or kidney cancer. Sequencing used CD4+ or CD8+ T cells sorted from blood, obtained in a trial of the OX40 agonist ivuxolimab. The rearrangement joins TRBV7-9 to TRBJ2-1; D call uncertain. CDR3: CASSLDISRNEQFF. The CDR3 region has the DNA TGTGCCAGCAGCTTAGATATTAGCCGCAATGAGCAGTTCTTC.